Presented here are 12 T cell receptor beta chains from one specimen sequenced in a study of T cells in Graves' hyperthyroidism and ophthalmopathy. Amplified TCR beta CDR3 regions came from RNA transcripts. TCR CDR3 regions were first amplified by RT-PCR with HTBI primers. TCRdb fed the multiplex PCR reads into MiXCR, producing one record per CDR3 protein. The table includes hundreds of thousands of distinct CDR3 sequences, around 15% detected once. The specimen was blood. The source of these receptors is a woman aged 40-49 years with Graves' ophthalmopathy.

This chain links TRBV30 with TRBJ1-3; unclear D gene. Trimming removed 5 bases at V and 0 bases at J, with 8 bases between. Germline assignment: CDR1 GTSNPN and CDR2 SVGIG (reference sequence). This CDR3 has 13 residues. The CDR3 region has the DNA TGTGCCTGGGGACTGCACTCTGGAAACACCATATATTTT. This encodes CAWGLHSGNTIYF.

The chain combines TRBV18 with TRBJ2-7; 9 nucleotides agree with TRBD1. This CDR3 contains 14 residues. The V gene end was trimmed by 3 bases and the J gene end by 5 bases; junction bases not matched to a gene: 5. Germline V gene sequence: CDR1 KGHSH, CDR2 LQKENI. The CDR3 here is CASSPSGTGNEQYF. CDR3 DNA sequence: TGTGCCAGCTCACCGTCCGGGACAGGGAACGAGCAGTACTTC.

This clonotype was observed at least ten times. The chain uses TRBV3-1 and TRBJ2-5; 7 bases are a match to TRBD1. V dropped 2 bases and J dropped 2; count of bases not matched to a gene: 2. The CDR3 covers 14 residues. Germline lookup yields CDR1 LGHDT and CDR2 YNNKEL (reference sequence). The CDR3 is CASSQRTGQETQYF. The CDR3, as DNA: TGTGCCAGCAGCCAACGGACAGGACAAGAGACCCAGTACTTC.

This clonotype was detected many times. The rearrangement links TRBV6-1 to TRBJ1-1; D is perhaps TRBD1 (6 bases). The length of the CDR3 is 15 residues. Germline-derived CDR1 and CDR2 are MNHNS and SASEGT. V lost 6 bases to trimming and J lost 0 bases, with 14 bases between them. CDR3 amino acids: CASSTQGQMNTEAFF. DNA of the CDR3: TGTGCCAGCAGCACCCAAGGACAGATGAACACTGAAGCTTTCTTT.

The CDR3: CASSLGAGDQPQHF. The CDR3 coding sequence is TGCGCCAGCAGCCTTGGGGCCGGGGATCAGCCCCAGCATTTT. The gene calls are TRBV4-1 and TRBJ1-5; tentatively, D is TRBD1 (5 bases). Germline CDR1 MGHRA, CDR2 YSYEKL. The V gene lost 4 bases and the J gene lost 5 bases, with 12 bases spanning the gap. This CDR3 region has 14 residues.

CDR3 nucleotides: TGTGCCAGCAGCCGCTACAGGGGCTCTCCCAACGAGCAGTACTTC. It specifies CASSRYRGSPNEQYF. The chain uses TRBV16 and TRBJ2-7; 7 bases line up with TRBD1. The V gene end was trimmed by 4 bases and the J gene end by 5 bases; junction bases not matched to a gene: 11. The CDR3 contains 15 residues. Germline V gives CDR1 KGHSY, CDR2 FQNENV.

The table lists this clonotype with many counts. This chain connects TRBV6-1 to TRBJ1-3, with D perhaps matching TRBD1 (6 bases). V was pared by 0 bases and J by 4 bases, with 13 bases between. CDR3 size: 16 residues. Germline CDR1 is MNHNS and CDR2 is SASEGT. As DNA, the CDR3 is TGTGCCAGCAGTGAAGCGAAACAGGGTCTGGGAAACACCATATATTTT. Translated: CASSEAKQGLGNTIYF.

The chain is built from TRBV7-9 and TRBJ2-7; 9 bases fit TRBD1. Looked up from germline, CDR1 is SEHNR and CDR2 is FQNEAQ (reference sequence). With 5 bases clipped from V and 6 bases from J, the junction kept 17 bases outside the gene matches. The length of the CDR3 is 17 residues. The CDR3 spells CASSPGQGRVPLGEQYF. The CDR3 nucleotides read TGTGCCAGCAGCCCCGGACAGGGGCGCGTCCCCTTGGGCGAGCAGTACTTC.

This clonotype was counted many times. The V and J genes are TRBV27 and TRBJ2-5; 8 bases are a match to TRBD1. Trimming cost V 2 bases and J 1 base; bases outside gene matches: 15. CDR3 length equals 19 residues. Per the germline V gene, CDR1 is MNHEY and CDR2 is SMNVEV (reference sequence). The CDR3, as DNA: TGTGCCAGCAGTTTACGCAGACAGGGGTTAAGTCGGGTCCAAGAGACCCAGTACTTC. Translating gives CASSLRRQGLSRVQETQYF.

The table lists this clonotype with many counts. The chain links TRBV27 to TRBJ2-7; 10 nucleotides match TRBD2. CDR1 MNHEY and CDR2 SMNVEV come from the germline V gene (reference sequence). The trim removed 4 bases at V and 1 base at J, leaving 19 bases unmatched. This CDR3 has 20 amino acids. CDR3 loop: CASSSTLGLAGAGRSYEQYF. The CDR3 DNA is TGTGCCAGCAGTTCCACCCTCGGGCTAGCGGGAGCGGGGAGATCCTACGAGCAGTACTTC.

Comments on this clonotype: As the CDR3 is not closed by the conserved phenylalanine or tryptophan, this likely results from a read error. The chain recombines TRBV5-1 with TRBJ2-3; 11 nucleotides align to TRBD2. The germline V gene has CDR1 SGHRS and CDR2 YFSETQ. The CDR3 loop spans 17 amino acids. V shed 4 bases and J 3 bases; nucleotides not matched to a gene: 10. The CDR3 is CASSLLILAGATDTQYL. CDR3 DNA sequence: TGCGCCAGCAGCCTACTAATACTAGCGGGAGCGACAGATACGCAGTATCTT.

The table lists this clonotype with many counts. V usage is TRBV4-2 and J usage is TRBJ2-1, with TRBD2 as a possible D gene (5 bases). V dropped 0 bases and J dropped 6 bases, with 15 bases sitting between them. CDR1 LGHNA and CDR2 YNFKEQ come from the germline V gene. The CDR3 runs 16 residues. The CDR3 coding sequence is TGTGCCAGCAGCCAAGATGGCGTCGAGGGTTTCAATGAGCAGTTCTTC. Encoded protein: CASSQDGVEGFNEQFF.